This T cell receptor beta chain is drawn from a study of cytomegalovirus exposure and HLA in healthy donors. Across the whole study: A subsequent analysis reported that the 120 validation repertoires were produced on the same platform that had also been used for the 666 first-cohort repertoires.

The length of the CDR3 is 12 residues. From germline, CDR1 is MNHNY and CDR2 SVGAGI (reference sequence). The J segment lost 6 bases and the V segment lost 6 bases, leaving 2 bases of the junction unmatched. Study-level findings and limits: Listed as cytomegalovirus-associated were approximately 160 TCR beta chains. It was reported that the classifier diagnosed cytomegalovirus status with high specificity and sensitivity in both the original and validation cohorts. For most TCR sequences rarity was the rule, although some public TCRs occurred in many donors.

Profiled with immunoSEQ multiplex PCR; TCRdb holds only in-frame clones, not every one. The sample lists a few hundred thousand clones; approximately 86% were seen once. Worth noting for this clone: The antigen is unknown.

This sequence joins TRBV6-6 and TRBJ1-2, with TRBD1 matching 9 bases. Sequenced material: PBMCs. The TCR comes from a man aged 25 to 40 in good health and CMV-seronegative. The CDR3 DNA follows: TGTGCCAGCAGCCGGGACAGGGATGGCTACACCTTC. Translation: CASSRDRDGYTF.